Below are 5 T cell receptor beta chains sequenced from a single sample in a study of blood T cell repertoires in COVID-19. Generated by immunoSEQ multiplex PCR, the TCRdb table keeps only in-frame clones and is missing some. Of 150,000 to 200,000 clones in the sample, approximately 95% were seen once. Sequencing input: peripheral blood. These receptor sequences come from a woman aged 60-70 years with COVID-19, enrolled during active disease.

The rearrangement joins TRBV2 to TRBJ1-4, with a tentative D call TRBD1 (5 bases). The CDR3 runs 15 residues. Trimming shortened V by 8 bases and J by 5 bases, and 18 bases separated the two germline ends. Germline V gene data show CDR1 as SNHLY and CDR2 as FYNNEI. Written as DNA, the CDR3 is TGTGCCAGCCTAGCTCTGGGGACTCCGAATGAAAAACTGTTTTTT. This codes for CASLALGTPNEKLFF. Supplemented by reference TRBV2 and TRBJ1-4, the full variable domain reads EPEVTQTPSHQVTQMGQEVILRCVPISNHLYFYWYRQILGQKVEFLVSFYNNEISEKSEIFDDQFSVERPDGSNFTLKIRSTKLEDSAMYFCASLALGTPNEKLFFGSGTQLSVL.

The CDR3 DNA sequence: TGCGCCAGCAGCCACCCAGGGACAGGTTATGGCTACACCTTC. Protein: CASSHPGTGYGYTF. The chain recombines TRBV4-3 with TRBJ1-2; 8 bases map to TRBD1. The CDR3 contains 14 residues. The ends lost 3 bases at V and 5 bases at J; junction bases unmatched: 5. Germline CDR1 LGHNA, CDR2 YSLEER.

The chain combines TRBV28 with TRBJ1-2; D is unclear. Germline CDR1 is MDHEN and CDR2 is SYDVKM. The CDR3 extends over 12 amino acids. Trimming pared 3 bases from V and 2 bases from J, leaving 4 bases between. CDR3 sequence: CASSFQNYGYTF. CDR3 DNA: TGTGCCAGCAGTTTCCAGAACTATGGCTACACCTTC.

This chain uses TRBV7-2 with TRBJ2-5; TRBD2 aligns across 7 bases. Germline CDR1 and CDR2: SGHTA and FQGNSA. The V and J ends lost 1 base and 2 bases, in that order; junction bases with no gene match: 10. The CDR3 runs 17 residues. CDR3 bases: TGTGCCAGCAGCTTAGAGCGACCCGGGACTACACAAGAGACCCAGTACTTC. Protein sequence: CASSLERPGTTQETQYF. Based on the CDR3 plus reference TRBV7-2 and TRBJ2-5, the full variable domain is GAGVSQSPSNKVTEKGKDVELRCDPISGHTALYWYRQSLGQGLEFLIYFQGNSAPDKSGLPSDRFSAERTGGSVSTLTIQRTQQEDSAVYLCASSLERPGTTQETQYFGPGTRLLVL.

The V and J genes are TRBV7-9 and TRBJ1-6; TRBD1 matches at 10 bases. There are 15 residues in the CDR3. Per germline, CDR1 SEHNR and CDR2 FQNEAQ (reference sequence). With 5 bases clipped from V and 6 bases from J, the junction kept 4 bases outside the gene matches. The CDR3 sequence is CASSTDRGGNSPLHF. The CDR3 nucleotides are TGTGCCAGCAGCACGGACAGGGGGGGTAATTCACCCCTCCACTTT.